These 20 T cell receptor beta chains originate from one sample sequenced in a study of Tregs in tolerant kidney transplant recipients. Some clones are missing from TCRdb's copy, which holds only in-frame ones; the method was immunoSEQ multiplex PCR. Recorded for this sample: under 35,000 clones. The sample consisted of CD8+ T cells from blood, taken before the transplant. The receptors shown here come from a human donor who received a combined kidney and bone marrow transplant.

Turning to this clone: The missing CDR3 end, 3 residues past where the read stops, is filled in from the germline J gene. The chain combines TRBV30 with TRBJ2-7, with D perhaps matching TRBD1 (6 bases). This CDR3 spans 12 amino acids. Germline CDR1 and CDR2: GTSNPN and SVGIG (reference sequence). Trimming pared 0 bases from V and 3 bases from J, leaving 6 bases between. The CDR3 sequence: CAWSVGGYEQYF. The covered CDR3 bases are TGTGCCTGGAGTGTAGGGGGCTACGAG.

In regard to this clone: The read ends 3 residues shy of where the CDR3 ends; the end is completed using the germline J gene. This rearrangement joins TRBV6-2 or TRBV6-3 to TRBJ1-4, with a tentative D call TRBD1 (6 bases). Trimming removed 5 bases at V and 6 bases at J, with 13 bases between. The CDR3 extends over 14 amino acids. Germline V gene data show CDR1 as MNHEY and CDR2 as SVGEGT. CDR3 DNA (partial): TGTGCCAGCAGTCCGGGACAACGACATGAAAAA. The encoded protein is CASSPGQRHEK. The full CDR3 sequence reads CASSPGQRHEKLFF.

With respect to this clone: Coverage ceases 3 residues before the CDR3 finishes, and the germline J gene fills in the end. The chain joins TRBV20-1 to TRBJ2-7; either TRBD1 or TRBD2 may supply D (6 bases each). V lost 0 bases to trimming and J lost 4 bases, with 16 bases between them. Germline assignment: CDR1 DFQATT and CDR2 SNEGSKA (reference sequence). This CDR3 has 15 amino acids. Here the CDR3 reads CSARDGAGRGYEQYF. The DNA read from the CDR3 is TGCAGTGCTAGAGATGGGGCGGGAAGGGGGTACGAG.

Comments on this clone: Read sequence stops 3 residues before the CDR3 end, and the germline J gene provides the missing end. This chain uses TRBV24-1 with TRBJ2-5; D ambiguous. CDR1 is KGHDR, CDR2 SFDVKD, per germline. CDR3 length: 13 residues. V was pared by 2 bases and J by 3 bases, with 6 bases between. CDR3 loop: CATSDSYEETQYF. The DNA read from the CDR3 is TGTGCCACCAGTGATTCCTACGAAGAGACC.

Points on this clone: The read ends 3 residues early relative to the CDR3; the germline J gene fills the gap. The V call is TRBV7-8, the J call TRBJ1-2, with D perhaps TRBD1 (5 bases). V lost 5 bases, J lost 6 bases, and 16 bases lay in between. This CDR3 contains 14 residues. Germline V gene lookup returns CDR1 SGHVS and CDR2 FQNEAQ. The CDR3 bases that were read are TGTGCCAGCAGCCTACAGGTTAGGAGGGATGGC. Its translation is CASSLQVRRDG. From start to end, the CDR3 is CASSLQVRRDGYTF.

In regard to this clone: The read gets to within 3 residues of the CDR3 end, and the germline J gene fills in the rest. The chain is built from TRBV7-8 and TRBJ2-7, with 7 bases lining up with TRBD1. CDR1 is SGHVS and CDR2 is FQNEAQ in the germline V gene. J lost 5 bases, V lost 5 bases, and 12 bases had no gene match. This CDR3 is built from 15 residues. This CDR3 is CASSPPGTESNEQYF. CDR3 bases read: TGTGCCAGCAGCCCCCCCGGGACAGAAAGTAACGAG.

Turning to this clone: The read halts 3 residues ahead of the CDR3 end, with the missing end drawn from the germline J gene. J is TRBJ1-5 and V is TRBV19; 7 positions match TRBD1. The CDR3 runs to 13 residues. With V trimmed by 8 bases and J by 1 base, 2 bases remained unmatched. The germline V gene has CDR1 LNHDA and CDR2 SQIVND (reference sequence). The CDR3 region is CASSTGSNQPQHF. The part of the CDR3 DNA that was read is TGTGCCAGTTCGACAGGGAGCAATCAGCCC.

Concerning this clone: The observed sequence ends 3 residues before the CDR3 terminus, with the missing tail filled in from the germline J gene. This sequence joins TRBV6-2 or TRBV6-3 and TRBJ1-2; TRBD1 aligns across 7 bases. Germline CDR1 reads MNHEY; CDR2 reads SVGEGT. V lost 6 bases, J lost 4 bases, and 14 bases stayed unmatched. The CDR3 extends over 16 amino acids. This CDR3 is CASSHTGQAPAYGYTF. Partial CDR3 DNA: TGTGCCAGCAGCCATACAGGACAGGCTCCCGCCTATGGC.

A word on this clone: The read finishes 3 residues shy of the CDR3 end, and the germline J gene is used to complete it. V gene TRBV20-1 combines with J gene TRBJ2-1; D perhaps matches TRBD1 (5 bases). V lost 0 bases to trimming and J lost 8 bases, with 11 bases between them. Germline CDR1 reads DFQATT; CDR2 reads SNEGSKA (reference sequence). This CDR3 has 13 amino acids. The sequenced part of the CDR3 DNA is TGCAGTGCTAGAGAAGTCAGGGTCCATGAG. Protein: CSAREVRVHE. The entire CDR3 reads CSAREVRVHEQFF.

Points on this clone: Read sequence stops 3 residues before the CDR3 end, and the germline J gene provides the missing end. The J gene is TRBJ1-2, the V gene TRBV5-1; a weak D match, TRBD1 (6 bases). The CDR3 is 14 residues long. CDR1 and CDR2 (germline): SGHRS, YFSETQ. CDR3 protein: CASSLEGGAPGYTF. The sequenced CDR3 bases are TGCGCCAGCAGCTTGGAGGGGGGGGCGCCCGGC.

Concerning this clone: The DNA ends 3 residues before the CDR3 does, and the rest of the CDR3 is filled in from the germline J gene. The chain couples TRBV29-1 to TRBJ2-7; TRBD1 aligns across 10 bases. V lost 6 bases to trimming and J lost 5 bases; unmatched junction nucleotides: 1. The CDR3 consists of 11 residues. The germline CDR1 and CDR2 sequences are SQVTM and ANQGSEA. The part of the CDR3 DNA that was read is TGCAGCGTGGACAGGGGGAACGAG. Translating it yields CSVDRGNE. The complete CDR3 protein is CSVDRGNEQYF.

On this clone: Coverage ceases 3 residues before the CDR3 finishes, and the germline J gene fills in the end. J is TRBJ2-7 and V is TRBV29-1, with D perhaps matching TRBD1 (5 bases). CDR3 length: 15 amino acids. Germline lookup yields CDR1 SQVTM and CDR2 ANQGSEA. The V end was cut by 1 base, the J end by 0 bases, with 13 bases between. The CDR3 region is CSVEGTTESSYEQYF. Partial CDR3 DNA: TGCAGCGTTGAAGGGACAACGGAGAGCTCCTACGAG.

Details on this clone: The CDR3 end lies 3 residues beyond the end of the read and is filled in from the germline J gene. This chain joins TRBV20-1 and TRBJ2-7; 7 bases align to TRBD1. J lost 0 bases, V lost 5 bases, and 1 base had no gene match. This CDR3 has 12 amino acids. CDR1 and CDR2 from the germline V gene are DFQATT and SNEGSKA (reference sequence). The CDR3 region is CSARDSSYEQYF. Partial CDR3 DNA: TGCAGTGCTCGGGACAGCTCCTACGAG.

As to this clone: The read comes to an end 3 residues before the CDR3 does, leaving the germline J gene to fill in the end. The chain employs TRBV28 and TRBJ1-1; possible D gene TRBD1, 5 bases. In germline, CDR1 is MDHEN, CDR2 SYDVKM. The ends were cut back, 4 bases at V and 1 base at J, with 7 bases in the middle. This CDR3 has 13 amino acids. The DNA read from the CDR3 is TGTGCCAGCAGTTCTACAGGGAACACTGAA. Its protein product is CASSSTGNTE. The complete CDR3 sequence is CASSSTGNTEAFF.

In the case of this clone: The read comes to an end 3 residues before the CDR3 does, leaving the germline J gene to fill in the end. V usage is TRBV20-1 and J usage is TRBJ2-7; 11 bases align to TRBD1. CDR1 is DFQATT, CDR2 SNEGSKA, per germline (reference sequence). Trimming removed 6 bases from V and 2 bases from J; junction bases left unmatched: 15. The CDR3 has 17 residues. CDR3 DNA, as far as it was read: TGCAGTGCCCCGCTAGAAGGTAGGGGACAGGGGGCCTACGAG. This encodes CSAPLEGRGQGAYE. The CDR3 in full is CSAPLEGRGQGAYEQYF.

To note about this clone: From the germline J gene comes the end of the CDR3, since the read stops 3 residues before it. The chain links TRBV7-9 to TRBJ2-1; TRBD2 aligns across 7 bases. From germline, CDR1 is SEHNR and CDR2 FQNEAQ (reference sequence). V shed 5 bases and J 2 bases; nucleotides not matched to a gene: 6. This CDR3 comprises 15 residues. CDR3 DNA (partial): TGTGCCAGCAGCCAAGGGGCGGGGGCCTACAATGAG. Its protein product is CASSQGAGAYNE. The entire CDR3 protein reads CASSQGAGAYNEQFF.

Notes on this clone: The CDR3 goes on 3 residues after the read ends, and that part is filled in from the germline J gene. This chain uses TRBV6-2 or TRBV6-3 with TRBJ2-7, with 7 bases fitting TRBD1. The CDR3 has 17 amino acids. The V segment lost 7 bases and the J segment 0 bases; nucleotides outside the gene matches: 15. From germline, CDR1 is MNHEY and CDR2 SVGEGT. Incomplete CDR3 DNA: TGTGCCAGCACCCCCGTAGGGGGCCTCGGAGCCTCCTACGAG. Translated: CASTPVGGLGASYE. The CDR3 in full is CASTPVGGLGASYEQYF.

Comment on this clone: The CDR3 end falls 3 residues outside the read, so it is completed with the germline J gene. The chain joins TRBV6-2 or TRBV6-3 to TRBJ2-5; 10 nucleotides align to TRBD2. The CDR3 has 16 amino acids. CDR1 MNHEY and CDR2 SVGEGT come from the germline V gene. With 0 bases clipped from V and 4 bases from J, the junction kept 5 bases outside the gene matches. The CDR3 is CASSYSLAGEGETQYF. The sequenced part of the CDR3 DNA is TGTGCCAGCAGTTACTCTCTAGCGGGAGAGGGAGAGACC.

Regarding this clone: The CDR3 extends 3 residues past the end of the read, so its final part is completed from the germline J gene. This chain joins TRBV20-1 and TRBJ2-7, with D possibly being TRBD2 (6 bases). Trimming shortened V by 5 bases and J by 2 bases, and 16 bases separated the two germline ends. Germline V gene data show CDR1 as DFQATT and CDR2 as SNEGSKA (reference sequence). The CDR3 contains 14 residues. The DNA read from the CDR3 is TGCAGTGCTGGGGGGTGGGATCAAACCTACGAG. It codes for CSAGGWDQTYE. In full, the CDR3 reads CSAGGWDQTYEQYF.

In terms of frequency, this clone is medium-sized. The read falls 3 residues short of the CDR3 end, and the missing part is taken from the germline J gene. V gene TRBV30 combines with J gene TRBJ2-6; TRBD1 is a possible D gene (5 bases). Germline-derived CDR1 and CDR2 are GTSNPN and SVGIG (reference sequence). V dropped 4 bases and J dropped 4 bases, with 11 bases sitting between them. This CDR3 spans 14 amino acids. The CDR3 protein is CAWTVGVGANVLTF. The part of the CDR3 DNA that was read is TGTGCCTGGACTGTAGGGGTCGGGGCCAACGTC.